This T cell receptor beta chain was captured in a study of CD8 T cells in ankylosing spondylitis. Study results and caveats: Relatively rare in peripheral blood, disease-linked clones were also CD8+. In ankylosing spondylitis patients, matched synovial fluid reportedly showed significant enrichment of disease-linked clones. A TCR beta motif made of about eight highly homologous variants seemed typical of ankylosing spondylitis blood.

Scientists made TCR beta libraries using quantitative 5'-RACE with molecular barcodes. TCRdb analysed the 5' RACE reads with MiXCR anew, one entry per CDR3 protein. The sample lists about 42,000 distinct CDR3 sequences; about 2.5% were seen once. The germline V and J ends were trimmed by 2 bases and 8 bases, with 10 bases remaining between them. From germline, CDR1 is SGDLS and CDR2 YYNGEE. The CDR3 runs 12 residues. This clonotype was counted many times. The antigen is not known. The chain is built from TRBV9 and TRBJ1-1; D is unclear. The source of this sequence is a male donor with ankylosing spondylitis or in good health (not recorded which). Sequencing used blood, either unsorted or a sorted T cell fraction (not recorded which). The DNA for the CDR3 is TGTGCCAGCAGCGTGGTAGTGGGAGAAGCTTTCTTT. The encoded protein is CASSVVVGEAFF.